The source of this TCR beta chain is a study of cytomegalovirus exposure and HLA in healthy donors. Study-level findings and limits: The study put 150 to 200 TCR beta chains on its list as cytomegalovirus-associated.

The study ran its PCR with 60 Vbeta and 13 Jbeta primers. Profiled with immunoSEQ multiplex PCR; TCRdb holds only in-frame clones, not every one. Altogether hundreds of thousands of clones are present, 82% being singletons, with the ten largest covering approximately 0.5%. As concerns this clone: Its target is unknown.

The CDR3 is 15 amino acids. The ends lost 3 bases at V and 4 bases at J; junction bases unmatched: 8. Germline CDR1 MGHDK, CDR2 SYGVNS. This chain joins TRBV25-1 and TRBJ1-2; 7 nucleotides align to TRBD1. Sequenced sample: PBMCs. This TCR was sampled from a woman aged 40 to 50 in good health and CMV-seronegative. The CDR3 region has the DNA TGTGCCAGCAGTGACCCGCAGGGGGTGGGCTATGGCTACACCTTC. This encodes CASSDPQGVGYGYTF.